The clone carrying this TCR beta chain has a handful of counts. Its antigen is as yet unknown. This record comes from a study of beta chain features in type 1 diabetes. General observations from the study: The naive, central memory and Treg TCRB repertoires of patients appeared to be more similar to one another than those of healthy donors. Possibly, sequencing cDNA over-represented cells that had high TCR expression levels. Type 1 diabetes patients had TCRB CDR3s that were shorter (moderately but significantly so) in all four CD4+ subsets.

Sorted CD4+ subsets: naive, central memory, regulatory, stem cell-like memory (CD45RO/CCR7/CD25/CD127/CD95/CD27 panel). Populations obtained by sorting all exceeded 95% purity. The whole isolated RNA underwent reverse transcription, so sequencing captured expressed TCRB transcripts. Here immunoSEQ multiplex PCR was the method, and the copy in TCRdb shows in-frame clones only, minus some. The sample carries some 290,000 clones, 13% to 15% recorded once. Sequenced: naive CD4+ T cells from blood. The clonotype was recovered from a man aged 30-40 years with type 1 diabetes.

CDR3 in DNA: TGTGCCACCAGCAGAGAGGGGACAGTAATGACAGATACGCAGTATTTT. Amino acids: CATSREGTVMTDTQYF. This chain uses TRBV15 with TRBJ2-3; the match to TRBD1 covers 7 bases. Germline V gene data show CDR1 as LNHNV and CDR2 as YYDKDF (reference sequence). The V and J ends lost 0 bases and 3 bases, in that order; junction bases with no gene match: 6. This CDR3 spans 16 amino acids.